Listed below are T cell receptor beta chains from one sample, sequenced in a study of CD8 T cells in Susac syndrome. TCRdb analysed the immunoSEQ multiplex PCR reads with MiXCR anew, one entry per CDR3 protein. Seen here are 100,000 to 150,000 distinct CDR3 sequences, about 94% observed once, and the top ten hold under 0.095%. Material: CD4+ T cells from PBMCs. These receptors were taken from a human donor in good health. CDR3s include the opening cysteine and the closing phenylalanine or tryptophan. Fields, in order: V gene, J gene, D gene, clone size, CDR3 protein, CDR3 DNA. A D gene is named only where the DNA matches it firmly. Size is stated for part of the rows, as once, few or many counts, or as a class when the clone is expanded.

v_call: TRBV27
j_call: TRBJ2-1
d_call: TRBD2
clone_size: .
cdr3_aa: CASAPLAGIEQFF
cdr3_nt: TGTGCCAGCGCCCCACTAGCGGGAATCGAGCAGTTCTTC

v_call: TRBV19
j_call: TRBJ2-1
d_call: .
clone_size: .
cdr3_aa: CSLRSAAANEQFF
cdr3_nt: TGTTCTCTAAGGTCAGCGGCGGCCAATGAGCAGTTCTTC

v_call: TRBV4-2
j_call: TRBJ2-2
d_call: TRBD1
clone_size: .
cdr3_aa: CASSPDRAGELFF
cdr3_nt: TGTGCCAGCAGTCCCGACAGGGCCGGGGAGCTGTTTTTT

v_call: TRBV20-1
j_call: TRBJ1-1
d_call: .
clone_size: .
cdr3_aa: CSARSTGRSEAFF
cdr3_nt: TGCAGTGCTAGATCGACAGGCCGCTCTGAAGCTTTCTTT

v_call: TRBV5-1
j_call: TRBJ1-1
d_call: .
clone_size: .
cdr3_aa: CASSPAVLNTEAFF
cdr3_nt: TGCGCCAGCAGCCCGGCGGTTCTGAACACTGAAGCTTTCTTT

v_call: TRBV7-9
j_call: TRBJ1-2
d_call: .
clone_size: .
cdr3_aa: CASSLDGSDIYGYTF
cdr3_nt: TGTGCCAGCAGCTTAGATGGCAGTGACATTTATGGCTACACCTTC

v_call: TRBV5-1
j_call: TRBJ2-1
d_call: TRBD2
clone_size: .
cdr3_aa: CASSHRGLAGNSYNEQFF
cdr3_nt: TGCGCCAGCAGTCATCGCGGACTAGCGGGGAACTCCTACAATGAGCAGTTCTTC

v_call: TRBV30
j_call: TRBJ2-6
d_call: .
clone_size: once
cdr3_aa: CAWSRGQRLSPGANVLTF
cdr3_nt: TGTGCCTGGAGCCGCGGACAGAGGCTTTCTCCTGGGGCCAACGTCCTGACTTTC

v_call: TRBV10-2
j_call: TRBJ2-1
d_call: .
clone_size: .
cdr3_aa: CASGFTGSQFF
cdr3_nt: TGCGCCAGCGGTTTCACAGGGTCTCAATTCTTC

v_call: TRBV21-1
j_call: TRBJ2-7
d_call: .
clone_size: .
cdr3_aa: CASSSTDRGPSSYEQYF
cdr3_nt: TGTGCCAGCAGCAGTACCGACAGGGGCCCATCCTCCTACGAGCAGTACTTC

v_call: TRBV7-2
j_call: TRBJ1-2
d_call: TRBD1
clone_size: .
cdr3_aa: CASSLNGQGAGYTF
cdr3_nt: TGTGCCAGCAGCTTAAACGGACAGGGTGCCGGCTACACCTTC

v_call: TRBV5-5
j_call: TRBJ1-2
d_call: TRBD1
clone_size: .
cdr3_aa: CASSGNRGNYGYTF
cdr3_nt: TGTGCCAGCAGCGGTAACAGGGGTAACTATGGCTACACCTTC

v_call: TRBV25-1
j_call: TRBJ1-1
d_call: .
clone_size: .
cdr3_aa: CASSDPRKGGNTEAFF
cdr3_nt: TGTGCCAGCAGTGATCCCAGAAAAGGAGGGAACACTGAAGCTTTCTTT

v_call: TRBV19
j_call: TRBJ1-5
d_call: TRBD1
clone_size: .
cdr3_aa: CASSPWDRGNNQPQHF
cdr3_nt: TGTGCCAGTAGTCCGTGGGACAGGGGAAATAATCAGCCCCAGCATTTT

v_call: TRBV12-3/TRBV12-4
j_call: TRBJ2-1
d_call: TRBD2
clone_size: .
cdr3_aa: CASSPLGRGFSKQFF
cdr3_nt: TGTGCCAGCAGTCCCCTAGGGAGGGGATTCTCTAAGCAGTTCTTC

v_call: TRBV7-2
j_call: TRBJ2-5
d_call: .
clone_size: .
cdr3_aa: CASSLVQETQYF
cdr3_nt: TGTGCCAGCAGCTTAGTTCAAGAGACCCAGTACTTC

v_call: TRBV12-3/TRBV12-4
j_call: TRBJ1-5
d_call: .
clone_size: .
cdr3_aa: CASSLEAVGQPQHF
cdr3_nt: TGTGCCAGCAGTTTAGAAGCGGTGGGTCAGCCCCAGCATTTT

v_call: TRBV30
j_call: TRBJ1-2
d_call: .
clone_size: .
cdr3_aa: CAWSVRSRNYGYTF
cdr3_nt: TGTGCCTGGAGTGTACGGTCTAGAAACTATGGCTACACCTTC

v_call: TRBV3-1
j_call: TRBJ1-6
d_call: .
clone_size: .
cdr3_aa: CASSQAATNNSPLHF
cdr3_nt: TGTGCCAGCAGCCAAGCCGCGACAAATAATTCACCCCTCCACTTT

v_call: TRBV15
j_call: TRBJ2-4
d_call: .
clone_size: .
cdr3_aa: CATSRYRVEGNIQYF
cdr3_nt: TGTGCCACCAGCAGATACAGGGTGGAGGGTAACATTCAGTACTTC

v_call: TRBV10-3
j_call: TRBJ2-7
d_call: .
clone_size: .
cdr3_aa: CAIRGHSDSYEQYF
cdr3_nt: TGTGCCATCAGAGGACATTCCGACTCCTACGAGCAGTACTTC

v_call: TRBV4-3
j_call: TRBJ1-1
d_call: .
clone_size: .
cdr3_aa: CASSQDLGTEAFF
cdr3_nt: TGCGCCAGCAGCCAAGATCTGGGGACTGAAGCTTTCTTT

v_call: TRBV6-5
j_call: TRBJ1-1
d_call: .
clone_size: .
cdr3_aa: CASSGEGLRRGEAFF
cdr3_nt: TGTGCCAGCAGTGGGGAAGGCCTACGTAGGGGAGAAGCTTTCTTT

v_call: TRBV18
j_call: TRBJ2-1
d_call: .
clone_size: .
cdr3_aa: CASSPFRRPASSYNEQFF
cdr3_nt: TGTGCCAGCTCACCATTTAGGCGCCCAGCCAGCTCCTACAATGAGCAGTTCTTC

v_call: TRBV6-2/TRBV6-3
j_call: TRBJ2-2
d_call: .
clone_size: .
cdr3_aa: CASSYGATMNTGELFF
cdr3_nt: TGTGCCAGCAGTTACGGGGCTACGATGAACACCGGGGAGCTGTTTTTT

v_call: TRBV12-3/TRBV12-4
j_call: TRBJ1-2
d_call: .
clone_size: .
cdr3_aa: CASSPRGENYGYTF
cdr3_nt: TGTGCCAGCAGTCCCCGAGGGGAGAACTATGGCTACACCTTC

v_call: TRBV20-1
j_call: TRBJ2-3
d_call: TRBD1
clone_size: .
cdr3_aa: CSATDRGLLTDTQYF
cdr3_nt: TGCAGTGCTACGGACAGGGGGCTTCTCACAGATACGCAGTATTTT

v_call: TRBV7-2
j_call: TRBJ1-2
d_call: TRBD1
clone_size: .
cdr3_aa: CASSLRGQGAGYGYTF
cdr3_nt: TGTGCCAGCAGCTTACGGGGACAGGGGGCCGGCTATGGCTACACCTTC

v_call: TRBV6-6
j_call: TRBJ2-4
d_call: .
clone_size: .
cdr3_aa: CASRGTANIQYF
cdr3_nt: TGTGCCAGCAGAGGGACTGCAAACATTCAGTACTTC

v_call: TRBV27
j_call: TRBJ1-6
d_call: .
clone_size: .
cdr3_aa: CASTITGLGNSPLHF
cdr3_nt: TGTGCCAGCACCATCACAGGGCTGGGGAATTCACCCCTCCACTTT

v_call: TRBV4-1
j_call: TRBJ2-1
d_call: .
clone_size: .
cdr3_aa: CASSHRVLSSYNEQFF
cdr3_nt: TGCGCCAGCAGCCACAGGGTCCTGAGCTCCTACAATGAGCAGTTCTTC

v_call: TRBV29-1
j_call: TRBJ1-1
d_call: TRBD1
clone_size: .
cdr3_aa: CSGRDRAVGAFF
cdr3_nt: TGCAGCGGACGGGACAGGGCGGTAGGAGCTTTCTTT

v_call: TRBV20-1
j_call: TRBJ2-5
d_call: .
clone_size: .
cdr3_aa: CSATAEQETQYF
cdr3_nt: TGCAGTGCCACCGCCGAACAAGAGACCCAGTACTTC

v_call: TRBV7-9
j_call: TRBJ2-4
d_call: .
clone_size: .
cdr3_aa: CASSSWGATLAQNIQYF
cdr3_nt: TGTGCCAGCAGCTCTTGGGGGGCGACTCTAGCCCAAAACATTCAGTACTTC

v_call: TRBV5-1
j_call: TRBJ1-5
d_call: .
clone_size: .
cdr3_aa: CSLNQPQHF
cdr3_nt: TGCTCCCTGAATCAGCCCCAGCATTTT

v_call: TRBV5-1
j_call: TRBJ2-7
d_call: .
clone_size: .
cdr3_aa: CASSTDGIRYEQYF
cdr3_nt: TGCGCCAGCAGCACGGACGGGATTCGGTACGAGCAGTACTTC

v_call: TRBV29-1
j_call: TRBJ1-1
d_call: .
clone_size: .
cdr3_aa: CSVKSDRTDTEAFF
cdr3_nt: TGCAGCGTAAAAAGTGACAGAACGGACACTGAAGCTTTCTTT

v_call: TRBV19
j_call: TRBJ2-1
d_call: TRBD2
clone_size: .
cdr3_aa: CASSISLAGGSYNEQFF
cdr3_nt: TGTGCCAGTAGTATCTCCCTCGCGGGAGGCTCCTACAATGAGCAGTTCTTC

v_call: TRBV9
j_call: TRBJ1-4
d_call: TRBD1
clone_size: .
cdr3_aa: CASSVGQGTNEKLFF
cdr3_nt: TGTGCCAGCAGCGTAGGACAGGGGACTAATGAAAAACTGTTTTTT

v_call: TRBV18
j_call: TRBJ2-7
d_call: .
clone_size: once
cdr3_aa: CASSPARSSYEQYF
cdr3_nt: TGTGCCAGCTCACCAGCTAGGAGCTCCTACGAGCAGTACTTC

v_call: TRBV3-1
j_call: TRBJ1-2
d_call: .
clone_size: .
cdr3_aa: CASSHGTARGYTF
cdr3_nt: TGTGCCAGCAGCCACGGGACGGCGCGGGGCTACACCTTC

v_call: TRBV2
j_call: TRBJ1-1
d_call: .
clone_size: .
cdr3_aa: CASSDGLNTEAFF
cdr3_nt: TGTGCCAGCAGTGATGGCTTGAACACTGAAGCTTTCTTT

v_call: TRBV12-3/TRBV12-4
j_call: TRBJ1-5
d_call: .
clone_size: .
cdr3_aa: CASSDPQGLNQPQHF
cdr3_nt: TGTGCCAGCAGTGATCCACAGGGCCTCAATCAGCCCCAGCATTTT

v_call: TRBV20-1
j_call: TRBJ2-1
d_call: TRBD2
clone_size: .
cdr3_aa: CSAQPGLAGYNEQFF
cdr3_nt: TGCAGTGCCCAACCGGGACTAGCGGGCTACAATGAGCAGTTCTTC

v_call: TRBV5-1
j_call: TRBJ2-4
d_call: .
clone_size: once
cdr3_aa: CASSFSLKDKNIQYF
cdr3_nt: TGCGCCAGCAGCTTCAGCCTTAAGGACAAAAACATTCAGTACTTC

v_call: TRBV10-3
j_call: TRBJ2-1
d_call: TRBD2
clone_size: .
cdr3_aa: CAISESWASGRAYNEQFF
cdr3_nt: TGTGCCATCAGTGAGTCGTGGGCTAGCGGGCGCGCCTACAATGAGCAGTTCTTC

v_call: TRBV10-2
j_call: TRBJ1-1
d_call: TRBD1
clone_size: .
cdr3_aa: CASRGQGGTEAFF
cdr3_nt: TGCGCCAGCAGGGGACAGGGGGGGACTGAAGCTTTCTTT

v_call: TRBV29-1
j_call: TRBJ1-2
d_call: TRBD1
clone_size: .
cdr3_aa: CSGGQATLQNYGYTF
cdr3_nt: TGCAGCGGGGGACAGGCGACCTTGCAGAACTATGGCTACACCTTC

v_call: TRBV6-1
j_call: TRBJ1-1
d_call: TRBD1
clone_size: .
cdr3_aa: CASGTAMNTEAFF
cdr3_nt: TGTGCCAGCGGGACAGCCATGAACACTGAAGCTTTCTTT

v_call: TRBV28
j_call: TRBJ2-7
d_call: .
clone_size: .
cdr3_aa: CASSLLQGSYEQYF
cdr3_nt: TGTGCCAGCAGTTTATTGCAGGGGTCCTACGAGCAGTACTTC

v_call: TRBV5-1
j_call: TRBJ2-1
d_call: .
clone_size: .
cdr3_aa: CASSFRGRAPNEQFF
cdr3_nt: TGCGCCAGCAGCTTCAGGGGGAGGGCCCCCAATGAGCAGTTCTTC

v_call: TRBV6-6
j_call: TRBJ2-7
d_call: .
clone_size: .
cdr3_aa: CASSYLSPALSDEQYF
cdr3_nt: TGTGCCAGCAGTTACCTAAGTCCAGCGCTTTCGGACGAGCAGTACTTC

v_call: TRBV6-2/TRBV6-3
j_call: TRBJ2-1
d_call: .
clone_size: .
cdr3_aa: CASRPIGSYNEQFF
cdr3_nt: TGTGCCAGCAGGCCCATAGGATCCTACAATGAGCAGTTCTTC